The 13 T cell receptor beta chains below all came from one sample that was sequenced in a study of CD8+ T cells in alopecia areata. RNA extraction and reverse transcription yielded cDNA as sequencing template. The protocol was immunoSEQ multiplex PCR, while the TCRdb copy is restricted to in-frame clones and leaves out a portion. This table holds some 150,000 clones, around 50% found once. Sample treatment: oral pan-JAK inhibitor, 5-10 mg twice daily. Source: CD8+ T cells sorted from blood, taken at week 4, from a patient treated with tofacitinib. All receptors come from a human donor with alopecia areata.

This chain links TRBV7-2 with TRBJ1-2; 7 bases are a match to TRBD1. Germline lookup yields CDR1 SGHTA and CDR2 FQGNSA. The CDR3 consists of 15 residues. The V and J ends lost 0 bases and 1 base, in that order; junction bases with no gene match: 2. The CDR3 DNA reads TGTGCCAGCAGCTTAGCCCAGGGGGGTAACTATGGCTACACCTTC. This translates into CASSLAQGGNYGYTF.

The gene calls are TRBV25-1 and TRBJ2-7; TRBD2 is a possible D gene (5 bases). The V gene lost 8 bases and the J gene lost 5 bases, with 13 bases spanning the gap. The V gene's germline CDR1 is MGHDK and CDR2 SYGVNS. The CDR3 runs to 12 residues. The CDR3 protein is CASGVGVHEQYF. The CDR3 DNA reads TGTGCCAGCGGGGTCGGGGTTCACGAGCAGTACTTC.

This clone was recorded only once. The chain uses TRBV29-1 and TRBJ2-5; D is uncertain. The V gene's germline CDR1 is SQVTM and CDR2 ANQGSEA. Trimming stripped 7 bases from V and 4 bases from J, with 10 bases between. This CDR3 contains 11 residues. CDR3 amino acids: CSGDHLETQYF. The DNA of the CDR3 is TGCAGCGGGGATCACTTAGAGACCCAGTACTTC.

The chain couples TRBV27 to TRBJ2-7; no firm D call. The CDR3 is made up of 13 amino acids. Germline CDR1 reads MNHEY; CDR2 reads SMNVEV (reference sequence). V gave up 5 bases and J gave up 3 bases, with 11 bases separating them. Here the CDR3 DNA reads TGTGCCAGCAGTCCTTTTGACAACTACGAGCAGTACTTC. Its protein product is CASSPFDNYEQYF.

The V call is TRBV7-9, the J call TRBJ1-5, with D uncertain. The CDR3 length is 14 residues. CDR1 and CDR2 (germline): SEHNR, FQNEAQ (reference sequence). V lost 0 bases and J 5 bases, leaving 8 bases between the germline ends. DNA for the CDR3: TGTGCCAGCAGCTTAGCGGGTGGCGATCAGCCCCAGCATTTT. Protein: CASSLAGGDQPQHF.

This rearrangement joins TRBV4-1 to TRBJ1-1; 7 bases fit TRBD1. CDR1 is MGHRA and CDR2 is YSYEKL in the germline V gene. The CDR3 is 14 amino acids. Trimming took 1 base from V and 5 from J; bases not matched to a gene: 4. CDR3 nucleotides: TGCGCCAGCAGCCAAGTAGAGGGGGCGACTGAAGCTTTCTTT. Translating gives CASSQVEGATEAFF.

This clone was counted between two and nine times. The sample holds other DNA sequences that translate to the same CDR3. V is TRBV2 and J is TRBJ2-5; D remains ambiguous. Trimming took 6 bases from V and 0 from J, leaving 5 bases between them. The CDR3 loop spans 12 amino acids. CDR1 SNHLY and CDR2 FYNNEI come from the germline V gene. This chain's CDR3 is CASRPDQETQYF. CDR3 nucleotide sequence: TGTGCCAGCAGACCCGACCAAGAGACCCAGTACTTC.

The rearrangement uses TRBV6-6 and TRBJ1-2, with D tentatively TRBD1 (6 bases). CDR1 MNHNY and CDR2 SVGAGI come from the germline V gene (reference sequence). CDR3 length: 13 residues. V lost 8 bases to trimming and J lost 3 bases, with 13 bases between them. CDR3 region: CASAGQGHYGYTF. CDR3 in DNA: TGTGCCAGCGCTGGGCAGGGGCACTATGGCTACACCTTC.

In DNA, the CDR3 is TGTGCCACCAGCAGAGATCTGGGTATGGAGACCCAGTACTTC. Translation: CATSRDLGMETQYF. The chain employs TRBV15 and TRBJ2-5; the D is unclear. Germline V gene lookup returns CDR1 LNHNV and CDR2 YYDKDF (reference sequence). The CDR3 covers 14 residues. V was trimmed by 0 bases and J by 5 bases, leaving 10 bases between them.

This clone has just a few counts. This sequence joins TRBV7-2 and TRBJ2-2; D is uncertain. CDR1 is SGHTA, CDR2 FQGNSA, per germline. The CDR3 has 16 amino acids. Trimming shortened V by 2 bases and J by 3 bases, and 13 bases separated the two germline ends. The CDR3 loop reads CASSLRKGLYTGELFF. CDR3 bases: TGTGCCAGCAGCTTAAGAAAGGGATTGTACACCGGGGAGCTGTTTTTT.

The CDR3, as DNA: TGCGCCAGCAGCCAAGCCAGTTCCCTTTCCTACGAGCAGTACTTC. This encodes CASSQASSLSYEQYF. This chain uses TRBV4-1 with TRBJ2-7; D is unclear. The V gene lost 1 base and the J gene lost 1 base, with 11 bases spanning the gap. Germline lookup yields CDR1 MGHRA and CDR2 YSYEKL. The CDR3 extends over 15 amino acids.

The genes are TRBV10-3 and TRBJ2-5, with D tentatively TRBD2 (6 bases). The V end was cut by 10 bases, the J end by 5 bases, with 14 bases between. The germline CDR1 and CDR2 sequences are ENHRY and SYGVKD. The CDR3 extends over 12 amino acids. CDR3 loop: CATQGGVETQYF. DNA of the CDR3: TGTGCCACCCAGGGCGGGGTTGAGACCCAGTACTTC.

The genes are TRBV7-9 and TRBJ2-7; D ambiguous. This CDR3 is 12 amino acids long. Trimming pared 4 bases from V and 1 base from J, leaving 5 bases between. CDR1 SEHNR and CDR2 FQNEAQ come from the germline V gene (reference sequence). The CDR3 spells CASSSASYEQYF. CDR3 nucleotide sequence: TGTGCCAGCAGCTCGGCGTCCTACGAGCAGTACTTC.